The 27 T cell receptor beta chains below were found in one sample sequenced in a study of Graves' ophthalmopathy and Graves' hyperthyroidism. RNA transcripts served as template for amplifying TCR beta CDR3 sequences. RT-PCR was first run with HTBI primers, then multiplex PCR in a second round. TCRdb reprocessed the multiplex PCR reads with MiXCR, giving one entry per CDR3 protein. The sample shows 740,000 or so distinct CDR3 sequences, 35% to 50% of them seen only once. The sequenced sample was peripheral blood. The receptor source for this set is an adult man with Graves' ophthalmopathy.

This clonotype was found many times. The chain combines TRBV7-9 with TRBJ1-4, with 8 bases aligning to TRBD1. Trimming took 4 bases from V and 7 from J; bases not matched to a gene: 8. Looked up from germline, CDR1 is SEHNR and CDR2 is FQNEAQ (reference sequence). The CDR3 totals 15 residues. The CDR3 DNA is TGTGCCAGCAGCTCTAGGACAGGGATTACTGAAAAACTGTTTTTT. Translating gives CASSSRTGITEKLFF.

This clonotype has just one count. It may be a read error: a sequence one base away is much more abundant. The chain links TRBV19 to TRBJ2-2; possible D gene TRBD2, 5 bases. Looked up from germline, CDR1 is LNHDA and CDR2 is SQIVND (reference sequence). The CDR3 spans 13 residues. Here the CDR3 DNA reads TGTGCCAGTAGTAGGGCGTATCCCGGGGAGCTGCTTTTT. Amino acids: CASSRAYPGELLF.

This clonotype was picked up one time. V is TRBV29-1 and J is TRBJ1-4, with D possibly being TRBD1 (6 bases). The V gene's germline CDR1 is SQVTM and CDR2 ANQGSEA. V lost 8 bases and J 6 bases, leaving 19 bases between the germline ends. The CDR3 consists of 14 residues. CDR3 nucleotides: TGCAGCAGCCAAGCCGGGACAAAGCATGAAAAACTGTTTTTT. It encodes CSSQAGTKHEKLFF. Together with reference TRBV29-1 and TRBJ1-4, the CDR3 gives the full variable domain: SAVISQKPSRDICQRGTSLTIQCQVDSQVTMMFWYRQQPGQSLTLIATANQGSEATYESGFVIDKFPISRPNLTFSTLTVSNMSPEDSSIYLCSSQAGTKHEKLFFGSGTQLSVL.

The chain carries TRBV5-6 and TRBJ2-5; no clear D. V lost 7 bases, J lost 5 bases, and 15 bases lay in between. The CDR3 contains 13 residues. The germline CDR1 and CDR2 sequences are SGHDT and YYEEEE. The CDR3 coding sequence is TGTGCCAGCGGAGACCTCAGTACGGAGACCCAGTACTTC. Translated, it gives CASGDLSTETQYF.

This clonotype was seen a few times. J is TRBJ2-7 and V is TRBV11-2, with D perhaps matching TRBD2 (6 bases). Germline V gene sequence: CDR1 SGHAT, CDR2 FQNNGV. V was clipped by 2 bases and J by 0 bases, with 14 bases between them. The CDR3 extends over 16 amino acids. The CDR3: CASSLTFRGSSYEQYF. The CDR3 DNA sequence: TGTGCCAGCAGCTTAACTTTTCGGGGGAGCTCCTACGAGCAGTACTTC.

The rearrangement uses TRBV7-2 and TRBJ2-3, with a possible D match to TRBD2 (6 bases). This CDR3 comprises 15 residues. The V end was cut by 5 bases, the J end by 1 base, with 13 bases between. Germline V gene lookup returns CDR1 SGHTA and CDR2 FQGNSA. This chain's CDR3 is CASSAWDFRTDTQYF. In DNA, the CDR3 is TGTGCCAGCAGCGCCTGGGACTTCCGCACAGATACGCAGTATTTT.

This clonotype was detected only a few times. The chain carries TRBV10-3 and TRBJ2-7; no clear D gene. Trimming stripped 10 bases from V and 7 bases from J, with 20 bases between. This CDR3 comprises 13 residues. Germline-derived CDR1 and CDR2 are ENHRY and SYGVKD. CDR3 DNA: TGTGCCAGCAGCACCCGGCGCGCTCGGGAGCAGTACTTC. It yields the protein CASSTRRAREQYF.

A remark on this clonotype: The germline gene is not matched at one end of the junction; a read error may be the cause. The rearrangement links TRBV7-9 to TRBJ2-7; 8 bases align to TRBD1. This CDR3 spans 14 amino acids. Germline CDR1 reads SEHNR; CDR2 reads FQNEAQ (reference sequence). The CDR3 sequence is CVSSSSGQDYEQYF. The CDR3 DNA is TGTGTCAGCAGCTCCTCGGGACAGGACTACGAGCAGTACTTC. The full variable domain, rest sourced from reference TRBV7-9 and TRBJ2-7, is DTGVSQNPRHKITKRGQNVTFRCDPISEHNRLYWYRQTLGQGPEFLTYFQNEAQLEKSRLLSDRFSAERPKGSFSTLEIQRTEQGDSAMYLCVSSSSGQDYEQYFGPGTRLTVT.

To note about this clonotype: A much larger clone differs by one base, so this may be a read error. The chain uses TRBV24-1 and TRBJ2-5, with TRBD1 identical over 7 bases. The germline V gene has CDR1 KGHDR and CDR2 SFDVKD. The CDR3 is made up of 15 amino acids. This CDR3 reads CATQPTGNAKEAQYF. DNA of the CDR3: TGTGCCACCCAACCGACAGGGAACGCAAAAGAGGCCCAGTACTTC.

CDR3 sequence: CAWSVQGARDTGELFF. Here the CDR3 DNA reads TGTGCCTGGAGTGTACAGGGGGCGCGGGACACCGGGGAGCTGTTTTTT. V is TRBV25-1 and J is TRBJ2-2; 9 bases are a match to TRBD1. The CDR3 runs 16 residues. V was pared by 11 bases and J by 3 bases, with 13 bases of the junction left unmatched. Germline CDR1 MGHDK, CDR2 SYGVNS.

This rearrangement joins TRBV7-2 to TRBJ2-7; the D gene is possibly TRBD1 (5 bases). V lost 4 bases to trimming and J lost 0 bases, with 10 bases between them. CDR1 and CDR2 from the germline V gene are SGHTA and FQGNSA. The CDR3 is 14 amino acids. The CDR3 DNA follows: TGTGCCAGCAGCTCACAGGTCAACTCCTACGAGCAGTACTTC. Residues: CASSSQVNSYEQYF.

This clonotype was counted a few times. The CDR3 DNA reads as TGTGCCAGCAGCTTCCCCGGGGGGGATAACACTGAAGCTTTCTTT. It specifies CASSFPGGDNTEAFF. This chain links TRBV7-9 with TRBJ1-1; TRBD1 is a possible D gene (5 bases). In germline, CDR1 is SEHNR, CDR2 FQNEAQ (reference sequence). Trimming shortened V by 3 bases and J by 2 bases, and 13 bases separated the two germline ends. This CDR3 contains 15 residues.

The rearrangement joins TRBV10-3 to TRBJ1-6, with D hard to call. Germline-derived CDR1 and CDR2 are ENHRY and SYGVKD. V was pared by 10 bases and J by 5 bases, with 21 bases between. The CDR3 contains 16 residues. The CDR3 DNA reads TGTGCCAGCAGCTCATACCCACTGGCGGATAATTCACCCCTCCACTTT. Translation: CASSSYPLADNSPLHF.

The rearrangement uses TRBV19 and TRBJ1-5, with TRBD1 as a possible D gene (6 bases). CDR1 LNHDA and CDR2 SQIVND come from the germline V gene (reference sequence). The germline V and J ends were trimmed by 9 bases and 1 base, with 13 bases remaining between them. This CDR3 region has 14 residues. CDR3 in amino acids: CASGAGASNQPQHF. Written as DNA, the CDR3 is TGTGCCAGCGGCGCGGGGGCAAGCAATCAGCCCCAGCATTTT.

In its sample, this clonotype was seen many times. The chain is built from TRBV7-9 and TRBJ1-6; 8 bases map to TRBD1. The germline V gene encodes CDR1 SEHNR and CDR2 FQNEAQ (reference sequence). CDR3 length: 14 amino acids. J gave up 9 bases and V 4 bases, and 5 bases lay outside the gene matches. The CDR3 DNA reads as TGTGCCAGCAGCTCGGGACAGGATTTTTCACCCCTCCACTTT. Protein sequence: CASSSGQDFSPLHF.

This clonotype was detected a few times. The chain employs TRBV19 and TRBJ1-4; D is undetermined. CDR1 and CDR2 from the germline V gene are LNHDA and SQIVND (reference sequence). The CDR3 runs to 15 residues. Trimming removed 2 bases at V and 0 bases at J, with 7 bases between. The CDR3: CASSISSTTNEKLFF. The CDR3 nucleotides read TGTGCCAGTAGTATATCATCGACAACTAATGAAAAACTGTTTTTT.

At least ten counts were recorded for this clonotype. In DNA, the CDR3 is TGTGCCAGCAGCTTAGGGGGGACAGGGGCCCTGGAGCAGTACTTC. It codes for CASSLGGTGALEQYF. The chain combines TRBV7-8 with TRBJ2-7; 10 nucleotides line up with TRBD1. Looked up from germline, CDR1 is SGHVS and CDR2 is FQNEAQ. CDR3 size: 15 residues. With 1 base clipped from V and 7 bases from J, the junction kept 7 bases outside the gene matches. Combining the CDR3 with reference TRBV7-8 and TRBJ2-7 gives the whole variable domain GAGVSQSPRYKVAKRGQDVALRCDPISGHVSLFWYQQALGQGPEFLTYFQNEAQLDKSGLPSDRFFAERPEGSVSTLKIQRTQQEDSAVYLCASSLGGTGALEQYFGPGTRLTVT.

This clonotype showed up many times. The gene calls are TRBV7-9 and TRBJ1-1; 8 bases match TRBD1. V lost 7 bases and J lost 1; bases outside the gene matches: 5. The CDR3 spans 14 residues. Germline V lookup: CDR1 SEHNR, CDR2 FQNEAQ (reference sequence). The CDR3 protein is CASMRQGTNTEAFF. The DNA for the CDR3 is TGTGCCAGCATGCGACAGGGGACGAACACTGAAGCTTTCTTT.

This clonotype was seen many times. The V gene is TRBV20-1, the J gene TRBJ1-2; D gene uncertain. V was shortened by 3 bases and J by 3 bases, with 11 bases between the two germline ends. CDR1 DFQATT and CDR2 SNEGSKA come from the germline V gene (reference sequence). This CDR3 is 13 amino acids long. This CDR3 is CSASSGEDYGYTF. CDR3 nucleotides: TGCAGTGCTAGTTCGGGAGAGGACTATGGCTACACCTTC.

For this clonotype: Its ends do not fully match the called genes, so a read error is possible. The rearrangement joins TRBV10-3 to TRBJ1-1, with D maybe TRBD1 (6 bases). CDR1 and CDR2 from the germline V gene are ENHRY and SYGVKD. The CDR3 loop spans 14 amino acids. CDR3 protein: CASSERTGLSEAFF. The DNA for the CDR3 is TGTGCCAGCAGTGAACGAACAGGGCTAAGTGAAGCTTTCTTT.

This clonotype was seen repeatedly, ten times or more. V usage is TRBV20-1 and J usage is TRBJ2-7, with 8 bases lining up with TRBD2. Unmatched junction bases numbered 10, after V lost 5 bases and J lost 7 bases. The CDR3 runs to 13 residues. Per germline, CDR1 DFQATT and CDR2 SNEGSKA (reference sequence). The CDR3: CSAPSHSGGEQYF. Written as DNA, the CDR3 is TGCAGTGCTCCTAGCCACAGCGGGGGAGAGCAGTACTTC.

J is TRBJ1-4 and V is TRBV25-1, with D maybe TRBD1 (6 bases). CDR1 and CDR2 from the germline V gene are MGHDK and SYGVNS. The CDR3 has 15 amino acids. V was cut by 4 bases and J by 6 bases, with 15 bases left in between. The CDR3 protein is CASSGRGGGDEKLFF. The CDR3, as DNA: TGTGCCAGCAGTGGGAGGGGAGGGGGAGATGAAAAACTGTTTTTT.

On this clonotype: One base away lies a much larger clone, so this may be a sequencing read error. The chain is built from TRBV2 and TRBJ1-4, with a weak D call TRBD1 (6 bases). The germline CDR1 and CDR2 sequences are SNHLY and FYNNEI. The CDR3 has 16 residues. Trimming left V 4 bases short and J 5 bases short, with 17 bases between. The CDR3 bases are TGTGCCAGCAGTGTCCTGCCCAGACAGGAGAATGAAAAACTGTTTTTT. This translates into CASSVLPRQENEKLFF.

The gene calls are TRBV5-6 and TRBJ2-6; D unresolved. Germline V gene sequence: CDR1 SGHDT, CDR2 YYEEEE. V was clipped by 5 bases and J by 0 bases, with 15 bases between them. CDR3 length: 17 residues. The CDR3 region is CASSPPGRFSGANVLTF. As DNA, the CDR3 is TGTGCCAGCAGTCCCCCCGGGCGGTTCTCTGGGGCCAACGTCCTGACTTTC. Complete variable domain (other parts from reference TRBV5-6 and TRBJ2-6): DAGVTQSPTHLIKTRGQQVTLRCSPKSGHDTVSWYQQALGQGPQFIFQYYEEEERQRGNFPDRFSGHQFPNYSSELNVNALLLGDSALYLCASSPPGRFSGANVLTFGAGSRLTVL.

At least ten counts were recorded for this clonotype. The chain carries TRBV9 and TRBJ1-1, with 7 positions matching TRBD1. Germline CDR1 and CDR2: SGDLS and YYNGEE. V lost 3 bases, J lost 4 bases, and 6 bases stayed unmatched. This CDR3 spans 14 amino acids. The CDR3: CASSARQGGTEAFF. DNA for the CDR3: TGTGCCAGCAGCGCCCGACAGGGAGGCACTGAAGCTTTCTTT.

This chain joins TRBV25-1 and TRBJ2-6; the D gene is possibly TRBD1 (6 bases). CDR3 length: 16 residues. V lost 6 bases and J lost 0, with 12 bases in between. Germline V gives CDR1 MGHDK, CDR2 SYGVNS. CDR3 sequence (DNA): TGTGCCAGCAGCGCCACAGGGAGCTCTGGGGCCAACGTCCTGACTTTC. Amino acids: CASSATGSSGANVLTF.

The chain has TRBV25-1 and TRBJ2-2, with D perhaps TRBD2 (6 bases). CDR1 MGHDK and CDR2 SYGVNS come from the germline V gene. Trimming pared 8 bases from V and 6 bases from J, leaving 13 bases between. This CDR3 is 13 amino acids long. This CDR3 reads CASLSASAGELFF. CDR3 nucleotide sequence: TGTGCCAGCTTATCCGCTAGCGCCGGGGAGCTGTTTTTT.